A selection of T cell receptor beta chains follows, all from one sample in a study of T-cell reconstitution after alpha-beta-depleted transplantation in children. TCRdb itself ran the PCR reads through MiXCR, one entry per CDR3 protein. Here the sample spans hundreds of thousands of distinct CDR3 sequences, about 15% being singletons. The sequenced sample was PBMCs, mostly from graft donor cells, obtained 360 days after TCRalphabeta/CD19-depleted stem cell transplant. These receptors came from a male patient under 18 who had a stem cell transplant for acute lymphoblastic leukemia, so the T cells may come from the graft donor. CDR3s leave out the opening cysteine and the closing phenylalanine or tryptophan. Each record gives: V gene, CDR3 protein.

V: TRBV5-1
CDR3: ASGRTANTGELF

V: TRBV27
CDR3: ASSSGRRSYNEQF

V: TRBV7-3
CDR3: ASSLLERAYEPLYGYT

V: TRBV5-1
CDR3: ASSPRLAGYNEQF

V: TRBV5-1
CDR3: ASSLGYRVTSTDTQY

V: TRBV20-1
CDR3: SARDTVQQETQY

V: TRBV20-1
CDR3: SAAYYRDQPQH

V: TRBV9
CDR3: ASSVEAGVVGTLNYGYT

V: TRBV5-1
CDR3: ASTGLVDGETQY

V: TRBV4-1
CDR3: ASSQDRASRDTQY

V: TRBV7-9
CDR3: ASTPEGF

V: TRBV5-1
CDR3: ASSLGGTGAYNEQF

V: TRBV5-1
CDR3: ASSLEGPYISEKLF

V: TRBV29-1
CDR3: SVLKWDTGELF

V: TRBV7-9
CDR3: ASSPWVSSGVETQY

V: TRBV29-1
CDR3: SVERPSGSYEQF

V: TRBV29-1
CDR3: SVEDRAVYNEQF

V: TRBV7-6
CDR3: ASSFHPDADTQY

V: TRBV11-3
CDR3: ASSLGLAGEQF

V: TRBV4-2
CDR3: ASSQVVAGSSYNEQF

V: TRBV6-1
CDR3: ATQDREKTDTQY

V: TRBV5-8
CDR3: ASSLTGNGYEQY

V: TRBV5-1
CDR3: ASSPSGVNYGYT

V: TRBV6-1
CDR3: ASSETANTEAF